The 30 T cell receptor beta chains listed next were all sequenced from one sample in a study of T and B cells in COVID-19 patients. Blood genomic DNA input for TRB amplification was about 240-550 ng. TRB rearrangements were amplified by multiplex PCR with BIOMED2 TRB-A/B primers. TCRdb reprocessed the multiplex PCR reads with MiXCR, giving one entry per CDR3 protein. This table holds 20,000 to 30,000 distinct CDR3 sequences, about 31% found once. Source material: blood. These receptors all come from a human donor who had recovered from COVID-19.

The chain employs TRBV19 and TRBJ1-5; D call uncertain. This CDR3 comprises 13 residues. CDR1 and CDR2 (germline): LNHDA, SQIVND (reference sequence). V lost 5 bases, J lost 7 bases, and 12 bases lay in between. CDR3 DNA sequence: TGTGCCAGTAGTCCCCCCGCGGGGCAGCCCCAGCATTTT. This codes for CASSPPAGQPQHF.

The genes are TRBV20-1 and TRBJ1-2; the D gene is possibly TRBD1 (6 bases). The V end lost 1 base, the J end lost 5 bases, and 11 bases lay between the germline ends. CDR1 is DFQATT and CDR2 is SNEGSKA in the germline V gene (reference sequence). The CDR3 contains 13 residues. This CDR3 reads CSARGTGFYGYTF. The CDR3 nucleotides are TGCAGTGCTAGAGGAACAGGGTTTTATGGCTACACCTTC.

About this clonotype: A much bigger clone sits one base away, suggesting this may be a read error. The rearrangement links TRBV18 to TRBJ2-7; TRBD1 might be the D (6 bases). From germline, CDR1 is KGHSH and CDR2 LQKENI. CDR3 length: 14 amino acids. Trimming left V 4 bases short and J 8 bases short, with 18 bases between. The CDR3 DNA reads TGTGCCAGCTCACTACCGGATGACAGGTCCAAGCAGTACTTC. Encoded protein: CASSLPDDRSKQYF.

The chain uses TRBV12-3 or TRBV12-4 and TRBJ1-1; TRBD1 aligns across 7 bases. The CDR3 covers 14 residues. V gave up 3 bases and J gave up 5 bases; unmatched junction bases: 6. The CDR3 coding sequence is TGTGCCAGCAGTTTCAGGGGGGGGGAAACTGAAGCTTTCTTT. Protein sequence: CASSFRGGETEAFF.

This clonotype showed up just a few times. The rearrangement uses TRBV6-2 or TRBV6-3 and TRBJ2-2; D is unresolved. The CDR3 length is 13 residues. Germline CDR1 is MNHEY and CDR2 is SVGEGT. The ends were cut back, 5 bases at V and 7 bases at J, with 11 bases in the middle. In DNA form, the CDR3 reads TGTGCCAGCAGTACCAGACCCTTCGGGGAGCTGTTTTTT. Protein: CASSTRPFGELFF.

This clonotype has more than one count but fewer than ten. J is TRBJ2-1 and V is TRBV5-6; the D is unclear. From germline, CDR1 is SGHDT and CDR2 YYEEEE. Trimming removed 0 bases at V and 0 bases at J, with 4 bases between. The CDR3 totals 14 residues. The DNA for the CDR3 is TGTGCCAGCAGCTTGGGGAGCTCCTACAATGAGCAGTTCTTC. Translation: CASSLGSSYNEQFF.

The chain employs TRBV29-1 and TRBJ2-7; 7 positions match TRBD1. The germline gives CDR1 SQVTM, CDR2 ANQGSEA. The CDR3 is 13 residues long. V trimming: 4 bases; J trimming: 2 bases; junction bases outside the gene matches: 5. CDR3 nucleotide sequence: TGCAGCGTTGCTGGACAGGCAACCTACGAGCAGTACTTC. It is translated as CSVAGQATYEQYF.

V usage is TRBV6-2 or TRBV6-3 and J usage is TRBJ2-7; D gene ambiguous. The V and J ends lost 6 bases and 0 bases respectively, with 6 bases between them. There are 12 residues in the CDR3. Germline V gene sequence: CDR1 MNHEY, CDR2 SVGEGT. In DNA form, the CDR3 reads TGTGCCAGCAGCTTCGACTCCTACGAGCAGTACTTC. Protein sequence: CASSFDSYEQYF.

The chain carries TRBV20-1 and TRBJ1-1, with 7 bases aligning to TRBD1. The germline gives CDR1 DFQATT, CDR2 SNEGSKA (reference sequence). V shed 1 base and J 5 bases; nucleotides not matched to a gene: 7. The CDR3 length is 14 residues. CDR3 DNA: TGCAGTGCTAGAGGGTCCAGGGGGGCGACTGAAGCTTTCTTT. The encoded protein is CSARGSRGATEAFF.

The chain is built from TRBV15 and TRBJ2-2; a possible D gene is TRBD1 (5 bases). Trimming cost V 6 bases and J 2 bases, with 19 bases left between them. Per the germline V gene, CDR1 is LNHNV and CDR2 is YYDKDF (reference sequence). CDR3 size: 17 residues. The CDR3 reads CATSDPSDSRNTGELFF. CDR3 in DNA: TGTGCCACCAGTGATCCAAGCGACAGCAGAAACACCGGGGAGCTGTTTTTT. Supplemented by reference TRBV15 and TRBJ2-2, the full variable domain reads DAMVIQNPRYQVTQFGKPVTLSCSQTLNHNVMYWYQQKSSQAPKLLFHYYDKDFNNEADTPDNFQSRRPNTSFCFLDIRSPGLGDTAMYLCATSDPSDSRNTGELFFGEGSRLTVL.

At least ten counts were recorded for this clonotype. V is TRBV5-6 and J is TRBJ2-7, with 9 bases that match TRBD2. Per the germline V gene, CDR1 is SGHDT and CDR2 is YYEEEE. The CDR3 has 14 amino acids. Unmatched junction bases numbered 5, after V lost 4 bases and J lost 3 bases. CDR3 region: CASSPSGGHYEQYF. The CDR3 DNA reads as TGTGCCAGCAGCCCAAGCGGGGGGCACTACGAGCAGTACTTC.

This clonotype has only a few counts. The rearrangement links TRBV6-5 to TRBJ2-3; unclear D gene. Germline V gives CDR1 MNHEY, CDR2 SVGAGI. This CDR3 contains 13 residues. V lost 6 bases and J lost 3, with 10 bases in between. CDR3 in DNA: TGTGCCAGCAGGTCCTTGGGTACAGATACGCAGTATTTT. Encoded protein: CASRSLGTDTQYF.

The rearrangement joins TRBV6-5 to TRBJ1-5; D unclear. The V gene's germline CDR1 is MNHEY and CDR2 SVGAGI. The CDR3 sequence is 13 residues long. V was pared by 0 bases and J by 4 bases, with 4 bases between. The CDR3 DNA follows: TGTGCCAGCAGTTACTCGCGGAATCAGCCCCAGCATTTT. Its translation: CASSYSRNQPQHF.

The chain recombines TRBV6-4 with TRBJ1-4; weak D call: TRBD1 (5 bases). The germline gives CDR1 MRHNA, CDR2 SNTAGT. The CDR3 contains 15 residues. V lost 4 bases and J 3 bases, leaving 12 bases between the germline ends. CDR3 DNA: TGTGCCAGCAGTGTGGACCGGGGCCCTAATGAAAAACTGTTTTTT. Protein product: CASSVDRGPNEKLFF.

Comments on this clonotype: A much larger clone sits a single nucleotide away, making a read error possible. The chain links TRBV6-5 to TRBJ2-7; D is unresolved. The CDR3 consists of 12 residues. Germline V gene lookup returns CDR1 MNHEY and CDR2 SVGAGI. The CDR3 sequence is CSSSDPTGEQYF. The CDR3 bases are TGTTCCAGCAGTGACCCTACGGGCGAGCAGTACTTC.

The CDR3, as DNA: TGTGCCAGCTCACCGGGCCGGTCCCATGGCTACACCTTC. The encoded protein is CASSPGRSHGYTF. The chain carries TRBV18 and TRBJ1-2; D is unresolved. The germline CDR1 and CDR2 sequences are KGHSH and LQKENI. The V and J ends lost 3 bases and 6 bases respectively, with 11 bases between them. This CDR3 comprises 13 residues.

This clonotype was detected a few times. The V and J genes are TRBV6-5 and TRBJ2-5; 9 bases fit TRBD1. V was pared by 10 bases and J by 5 bases, with 14 bases of the junction left unmatched. Germline loops: CDR1 MNHEY, CDR2 SVGAGI. The CDR3 sequence is 15 residues long. The CDR3 DNA is TGTGCCACCCGGGGGTCGGACAGGGGAGGTGAGACCCAGTACTTC. Translated, it gives CATRGSDRGGETQYF.

This clonotype is medium-sized in the sample. This chain links TRBV29-1 with TRBJ2-2; perhaps TRBD1 as D (6 bases). The germline gives CDR1 SQVTM, CDR2 ANQGSEA. The CDR3 length is 14 residues. Trimming cost V 0 bases and J 4 bases, with 9 bases left between them. For the CDR3, the DNA is TGCAGCGTTGAAGATGGACAGACCACCGGGGAGCTGTTTTTT. Protein product: CSVEDGQTTGELFF.

The V call is TRBV5-4, the J call TRBJ2-1, with D possibly being TRBD1 or TRBD2 (7 bases each). Trimming took 7 bases from V and 4 from J, leaving 18 bases between them. Looked up from germline, CDR1 is SGHNT and CDR2 is YYREEE (reference sequence). The CDR3 consists of 15 residues. CDR3 residues: CASSSRGGMYNEQFF. CDR3 coding DNA: TGTGCCAGCTCCTCCAGGGGGGGGATGTACAATGAGCAGTTCTTC.

The sample holds many counts of this clonotype. CDR3 sequence reads: CASSLVGLAVTDTQYF. The CDR3 nucleotides read TGTGCCAGCAGTTTGGTAGGACTAGCGGTCACAGATACGCAGTATTTT. The chain combines TRBV27 with TRBJ2-3; TRBD2 agrees at 10 bases. The junction had 5 bases not matched to a gene; V was cut back by 3 bases and J by 2 bases. Germline-derived CDR1 and CDR2 are MNHEY and SMNVEV (reference sequence). This CDR3 spans 16 amino acids.

The chain has TRBV24-1 and TRBJ1-1, with 7 bases that match TRBD1. Germline CDR1 reads KGHDR; CDR2 reads SFDVKD. The V segment lost 4 bases and the J segment 8 bases; nucleotides outside the gene matches: 3. The CDR3 extends over 12 amino acids. This CDR3 reads CATSDTDREAFF. CDR3 in DNA: TGTGCCACCAGTGACACGGACAGGGAAGCTTTCTTT.

This clonotype was seen many times. The chain uses TRBV19 and TRBJ2-1; tentatively, D is TRBD1 or TRBD2 (5 bases each). Germline V gene sequence: CDR1 LNHDA, CDR2 SQIVND (reference sequence). The CDR3 sequence is 15 residues long. V dropped 3 bases and J dropped 6 bases, with 15 bases sitting between them. CDR3 protein: CASSIPGRGANEQFF. CDR3 nucleotides: TGTGCCAGTAGTATCCCGGGTCGAGGGGCCAATGAGCAGTTCTTC.

The chain recombines TRBV10-3 with TRBJ2-1; 11 bases fit TRBD1. The germline V gene encodes CDR1 ENHRY and CDR2 SYGVKD. This CDR3 comprises 15 residues. The junction had 5 bases not matched to a gene; V was cut back by 2 bases and J by 8 bases. CDR3 in DNA: TGTGCCATCAGTGAGGTGGACAGGGGGCGCGATGAGCAGTTCTTC. It codes for CAISEVDRGRDEQFF.

This clonotype turned up a few times. J is TRBJ2-5 and V is TRBV4-3; tentative D call: TRBD1 (5 bases). Between the trimmed V and J ends, which lost 3 bases and 1 base, there was a span of 6 bases. Per the germline V gene, CDR1 is LGHNA and CDR2 is YSLEER. The CDR3 sequence is 13 residues long. CDR3 nucleotide sequence: TGCGCCAGCAGCCAGGACACCCAAGAGACCCAGTACTTC. This gives the protein CASSQDTQETQYF.

This clonotype showed up just a few times. The gene calls are TRBV7-9 and TRBJ2-7, with 7 bases identical to TRBD1. Trimming removed 2 bases from V and 1 base from J; junction bases left unmatched: 2. Per germline, CDR1 SEHNR and CDR2 FQNEAQ (reference sequence). This CDR3 contains 14 residues. CDR3 sequence reads: CASSLRTGSYEQYF. CDR3 nucleotide sequence: TGTGCCAGCAGCTTACGGACAGGATCCTACGAGCAGTACTTC.

This clonotype was counted only a few times. The rearrangement joins TRBV24-1 to TRBJ1-2; TRBD1 is a possible D gene (5 bases). Trimming removed 3 bases at V and 1 base at J, with 11 bases between. Germline assignment: CDR1 KGHDR and CDR2 SFDVKD. The CDR3 is 15 residues long. CDR3 DNA sequence: TGTGCCACCAGTGATACTCCGGGACTTAACTATGGCTACACCTTC. As protein: CATSDTPGLNYGYTF.

This chain connects TRBV4-2 to TRBJ2-5; D could derive from TRBD1 or TRBD2 (5 bases each). The V gene's germline CDR1 is LGHNA and CDR2 YNFKEQ. The V and J ends lost 0 bases and 6 bases respectively, with 17 bases between them. This CDR3 has 16 residues. The CDR3, as DNA: TGTGCCAGCAGCCAAGAAAGAGTTGGGACCGGACAGACCCAGTACTTC. It is translated as CASSQERVGTGQTQYF.

This sequence joins TRBV24-1 and TRBJ1-5; D ambiguous. Germline V gene sequence: CDR1 KGHDR, CDR2 SFDVKD. The CDR3 loop spans 13 amino acids. Trimming stripped 4 bases from V and 0 bases from J, with 3 bases between. DNA for the CDR3: TGTGCCACCAGTGAGATTAGCAATCAGCCCCAGCATTTT. This codes for CATSEISNQPQHF.

This clonotype came up a few times. In DNA, the CDR3 is TGTGCCAGCAGTTTATATCGGGTCCCAAATCAGCCCCAGCATTTT. Its protein is CASSLYRVPNQPQHF. V usage is TRBV27 and J usage is TRBJ1-5; D remains unclear. In germline, CDR1 is MNHEY, CDR2 SMNVEV (reference sequence). The CDR3 consists of 15 residues. V lost 1 base, J lost 4 bases, and 11 bases lay in between.

This clonotype is medium-sized (0.01 to 0.1%) in the sample. V usage is TRBV29-1 and J usage is TRBJ1-2; no firm D call. The CDR3 is made up of 10 amino acids. The germline V gene encodes CDR1 SQVTM and CDR2 ANQGSEA. Trimming left V 2 bases short and J 8 bases short, with 6 bases between. The DNA of the CDR3 is TGCAGCGTTGAACAGGAAGGCTACACCTTC. This sequence encodes CSVEQEGYTF.